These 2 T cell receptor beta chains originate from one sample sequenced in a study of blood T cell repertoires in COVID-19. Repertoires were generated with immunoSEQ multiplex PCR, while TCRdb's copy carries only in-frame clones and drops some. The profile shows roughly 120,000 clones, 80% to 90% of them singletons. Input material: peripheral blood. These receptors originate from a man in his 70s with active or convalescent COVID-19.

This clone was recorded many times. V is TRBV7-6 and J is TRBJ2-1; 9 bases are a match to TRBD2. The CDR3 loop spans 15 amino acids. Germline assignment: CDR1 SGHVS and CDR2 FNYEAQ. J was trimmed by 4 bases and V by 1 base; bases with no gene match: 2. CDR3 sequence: CASSLGTSVYNEQFF. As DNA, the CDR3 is TGTGCCAGCAGCTTAGGGACTAGCGTTTACAATGAGCAGTTCTTC.

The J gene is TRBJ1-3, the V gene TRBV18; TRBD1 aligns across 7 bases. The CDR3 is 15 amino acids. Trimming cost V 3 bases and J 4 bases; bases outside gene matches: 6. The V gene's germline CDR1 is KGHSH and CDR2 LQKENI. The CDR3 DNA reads TGTGCCAGCTCACCTACGAGAGGGGGCGGAAACACCATATATTTT. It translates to CASSPTRGGGNTIYF.